The 7 T cell receptor beta chains presented below share a single source sample, sequenced in a study of cytomegalovirus exposure and HLA in healthy donors. In the PCR, 60 Vbeta and 13 Jbeta primers were used. Assay used: immunoSEQ multiplex PCR; TCRdb lists only in-frame clones, some missing. The data hold about 130,000 clones, with about 80% observed a single time. Sequencing was performed on PBMCs. The receptors here all came from a man aged 35 to 55 in good health and CMV-seropositive.

V gene TRBV9 combines with J gene TRBJ2-3; TRBD1 matches at 7 bases. The germline V gene encodes CDR1 SGDLS and CDR2 YYNGEE. This CDR3 has 14 amino acids. V gave up 4 bases and J gave up 5 bases; unmatched junction bases: 7. The CDR3 loop reads CASSFRQGVDTQYF. The DNA of the CDR3 is TGTGCCAGCAGCTTTCGACAGGGCGTAGATACGCAGTATTTT.

This clone has at least ten counts. The chain joins TRBV4-1 to TRBJ2-7; 8 nucleotides line up with TRBD1. The germline CDR1 and CDR2 sequences are MGHRA and YSYEKL. With 4 bases clipped from V and 5 bases from J, the junction kept 4 bases outside the gene matches. This CDR3 region has 13 residues. The CDR3 DNA sequence: TGCGCCAGCAGCCTAGGACAGGGAAACGAGCAGTACTTC. This encodes CASSLGQGNEQYF.

The gene calls are TRBV6-6 and TRBJ1-3; 7 positions match TRBD1. CDR1 is MNHNY and CDR2 is SVGAGI in the germline V gene (reference sequence). Germline trimming cut 4 bases from V and 2 bases from J; bases unmatched to any gene: 2. This CDR3 has 14 amino acids. The CDR3 is CASSSDRPGNTIYF. The DNA for the CDR3 is TGTGCCAGCAGTTCGGACAGGCCTGGAAACACCATATATTTT.

This sequence joins TRBV2 and TRBJ2-7; possible D gene TRBD2, 6 bases. The CDR3 runs 13 residues. The ends were cut back, 9 bases at V and 3 bases at J, with 15 bases in the middle. Germline V gene sequence: CDR1 SNHLY, CDR2 FYNNEI. The DNA for the CDR3 is TGTGCCAGTGACCCGGGACTGAACTACGAGCAGTACTTC. Translated: CASDPGLNYEQYF.

J is TRBJ1-6 and V is TRBV5-4; 8 bases are a match to TRBD1. The CDR3 extends over 17 amino acids. Trimming cost V 3 bases and J 6 bases; bases outside gene matches: 11. Germline CDR1 reads SGHNT; CDR2 reads YYREEE (reference sequence). Written as DNA, the CDR3 is TGTGCCAGCAGCTCTCTGGAGGGGGACAGGAGTAATTCACCCCTCCACTTT. It is translated as CASSSLEGDRSNSPLHF.

The rearrangement joins TRBV6-5 to TRBJ1-1; D might be TRBD1 (6 bases). This CDR3 has 13 amino acids. Germline V lookup: CDR1 MNHEY, CDR2 SVGAGI. V gave up 2 bases and J gave up 4 bases, with 8 bases separating them. The CDR3 DNA reads as TGTGCCAGCAGTTACAGGACAGTCACTGAAGCTTTCTTT. This encodes CASSYRTVTEAFF.

The V and J genes are TRBV27 and TRBJ2-6; the match to TRBD1 covers 9 bases. Germline lookup yields CDR1 MNHEY and CDR2 SMNVEV (reference sequence). J lost 2 bases, V lost 5 bases, and 13 bases had no gene match. This CDR3 is built from 19 residues. As DNA, the CDR3 is TGTGCCAGCAGTGGATATGGGGGACAGGGTAGGACTGGGGCCAACGTCCTGACTTTC. It encodes CASSGYGGQGRTGANVLTF.